The sample holds many counts of the clone carrying this T cell receptor (beta chain). Its specificity is not known. One end of the junction is discordant with germline, which a read error may explain. The data were obtained in a study of CD8+CD57+ T cells in acquired aplastic anemia. Overall study: Isolated CD4+ and CD8+ cells, once sorted, yielded DNA averaging 3.2 ug. Findings and caveats of the study: Found in both controls and patients were around 29 CD8+ CDR3 sequences.

Genomic DNA, serving as template, underwent TCR beta VDJ and CDR3 profiling. In TCRdb, the reads were re-called with MiXCR into one record per CDR3 protein. Of a few hundred thousand distinct CDR3 sequences detected, around 32% appear once; the ten largest clones hold 1.1%. Germline CDR1 is SGHTA and CDR2 is FQGNSA. There are 15 residues in the CDR3. The sequenced material came from sorted CD4+, CD8+, or CD8+CD57+ T cells (not recorded which) from PBMCs. The clonotype originates from a human donor in good health, serving as a control. The chain employs TRBV7-2 and TRBJ1-2; perhaps TRBD1 as D (5 bases). The CDR3 loop is CASSSTSGGNYGYTF. The CDR3 bases are TGTGCCAGCAGCTCCACCTCTGGGGGGAACTATGGTTACACCTTC.